This TCR beta chain stems from a study of human T cells and chemical hapten exposure (dated by TCRdb to the early 2020s). Notes on the research overall: For sensitization, 2% DPC in acetone was applied to a roughly 2 cm by roughly 2 cm area of upper inner arm skin. Libraries were pooled for sequencing, and variation in per-sample TCR yields was attributed mainly to small differences in library volumes within the pool. Twenty-nine alopecia patients provided blood for TCR sequencing at one to four time points (pre-sensitization, 2, 6 and 24 weeks). In alopecia patients, the study followed how the peripheral blood TCR repertoire changed in vivo over primary and secondary sensitization to diphenylcyclopropenone (DPC), a hapten. Patients additionally received weekly therapeutic DPC doses to the scalp throughout the approximately 25-week study period. The mostly female patient cohort included alopecia areata with under or over 50% scalp involvement, alopecia totalis and alopecia universalis. Blood samples were taken from patients before sensitization (week 0) and then at 2, 6 and about 24 weeks after DPC sensitization. Patch tests used Finn chambers with 0.01% DPC on the upper back, scored after 6 days by International Contact Dermatitis Research Group standards.

The cysteine opens and the phenylalanine closes a CDR3 of 12 amino acids. The read is trimmed to its CDR3 DNA, 36 bases read in frame from base 1. The germline V end is reduced by 10 bases and the J end by 4 bases; junction bases left unmatched: 5. The germline V gene sets CDR1 to MDHEN and CDR2 to SYDVKM. Overall results and qualifications from the work: Patch test score was positively correlated with the number of PT1 expanded TCRs, with significance at thresholds 8, 16 and 32 but not at 4. No change with DPC sensitization was found in the number of TCRs above 1 in 1000 frequency, and no evidence of global repertoire structure alterations was found. Repeated subsampling changed both the strength of the expansion versus patch-test correlation and the threshold at which the correlation became significant. Alopecia, a presumed autoimmune disease, was present in all patients, so the immune response of the patients might differ from that of healthy individuals. Expanded TCRs formed significantly more large CDR3 similarity clusters than pre-sensitization or healthy control sets, consistent with antigen-driven responses.

In the paper's terms, the time point label means: patch test 1, 2 weeks after DPC sensitization. According to the study, the label for this sample's treatment or condition signals: therapeutic diphenylcyclopropenone sensitization with weekly scalp DPC. At each patch-test visit, blood was drawn before the patch test was applied. Patients were considered eligible if aged 18 to 70, diagnosed with alopecia and deemed suitable for DPC therapy, and patients were excluded if pregnant. Total RNA was extracted from unfractionated whole blood that had been collected in Tempus Blood RNA tubes. Library preparation employed RACE. The listed sequencing device is NextSeq 500. During library preparation, unique molecular identifiers were attached to individual cDNA molecules so that TCRs could be counted quantitatively and reproducibly. Each blood RNA sample was used to sequence both TCR alpha and TCR beta chains. For the original study's pipeline: Samples had a median of about 96,000 TCRs, with a range from about 23,224 to 700,000. The Decombinator software suite was used to annotate V, J and CDR3 in the TCR reads. For the PS versus PT1 abundance plots, all samples were subsampled to the same number of TCRs (28,000). TCRs were defined as expanded if absent before sensitization and observed at least eight times at the 2-week time point. Clones were called with MiXCR by TCRdb after fastp trimmed the public reads at Q25, and only in-frame beta chains were retained. Rows merge per CDR3 protein into single entries with the most common DNA and genes. What appears here as the V and J calls and clone size reflects TCRdb's work, not the paper's. The sample table contains 370,000 or so distinct CDR3 sequences; only one count was recorded for about 4.4% of them. 2% to 2.5% of the sample goes to the ten largest clones.

Only a few counts were recorded for this clonotype. Its antigen target is currently unknown. No base quality values were provided; no much bigger clone lies one nucleotide off. The source material was whole blood, sampled in connection with sensitization to the hapten diphenylcyclopropenone (DPC). The TCR was taken from a woman in her forties or fifties with alopecia areata. Some clones in this sample may be carry-over from other donors' samples. The chain links TRBV28 with TRBJ2-7; a stretch of 9 junction bases matches TRBD1. The sequence in DNA is TGTGCCACCTCGACAGGGGGGTACGAGCAGTACTTC. Its amino acids are CATSTGGYEQYF. This CDR3, with the reference TRBV28 and TRBJ2-7 proteins standing in past its ends, gives the full variable domain DVKVTQSSRYLVKRTGEKVFLECVQDMDHENMFWYRQDPGLGLRLIYFSYDVKMKEKGDIPEGYSVSREKKERFSLILESASTNQTSMYLCATSTGGYEQYFGPGTRLTVT.